These 18 T cell receptor beta chains share one sample of origin, sequenced in a study of OX40 agonist ivuxolimab in advanced cancers. Here immunoSEQ multiplex PCR was the method, and the copy in TCRdb shows in-frame clones only, minus some. The sample lists some 86,000 clones; over 75% were seen once. The sequencing here drew on CD4+ or CD8+ T cells sorted from blood, taken in a trial of the OX40 agonist ivuxolimab. The receptors derive from an adult with an advanced solid tumor such as melanoma, head and neck, liver or kidney cancer.

This CDR3 is CAWTVEANYGYTF. CDR3 DNA sequence: TGTGCCTGGACGGTTGAGGCTAACTATGGCTACACCTTC. This chain connects TRBV30 to TRBJ1-2; no definite D call. The germline V and J ends were trimmed by 4 bases and 0 bases, with 9 bases remaining between them. In germline, CDR1 is GTSNPN, CDR2 SVGIG (reference sequence). The CDR3 runs 13 residues.

The chain employs TRBV27 and TRBJ1-4, with TRBD1 matching 9 bases. V dropped 7 bases and J dropped 6; count of bases not matched to a gene: 21. Germline CDR1 and CDR2: MNHEY and SMNVEV (reference sequence). The CDR3 has 19 amino acids. CDR3 residues: CASTASPPGQGRYDEKLFF. For the CDR3, the DNA is TGTGCCAGCACCGCAAGCCCCCCGGGACAGGGAAGATACGATGAAAAACTGTTTTTT. The full variable domain, its missing parts supplied by reference TRBV27 and TRBJ1-4, is EAQVTQNPRYLITVTGKKLTVTCSQNMNHEYMSWYRQDPGLGLRQIYYSMNVEVTDKGDVPEGYKVSRKEKRNFPLILESPSPNQTSLYFCASTASPPGQGRYDEKLFFGSGTQLSVL.

V and J are TRBV6-5 and TRBJ2-2, with D possibly TRBD2 on 5 matching bases. The CDR3 sequence is 14 residues long. V was trimmed by 8 bases and J by 7 bases, leaving 17 bases between them. Germline V gene data show CDR1 as MNHEY and CDR2 as SVGAGI. The DNA of the CDR3 is TGTGCCAGCGCCACTAGGATTGCACTCGGGGAGCTGTTTTTT. This gives the protein CASATRIALGELFF.

The chain recombines TRBV5-4 with TRBJ2-7; possibly TRBD2 for D (6 bases). Trimming removed 4 bases at V and 2 bases at J, with 13 bases between. Germline assignment: CDR1 SGHNT and CDR2 YYREEE (reference sequence). This CDR3 region has 14 residues. The CDR3 region has the DNA TGTGCCAGCAGCCTATCCGGGACTCCCTACGAGCAGTACTTC. Translating it yields CASSLSGTPYEQYF.

The V call is TRBV28, the J call TRBJ2-7; tentative D call: TRBD2 (5 bases). Trimming took off 10 bases at V and 0 bases at J, with 19 bases between the two ends. This CDR3 spans 15 amino acids. CDR1 MDHEN and CDR2 SYDVKM come from the germline V gene. The CDR3 reads CATNTGRVSSYEQYF. CDR3 nucleotide sequence: TGTGCCACTAACACCGGGCGGGTCTCCTCCTACGAGCAGTACTTC.

This sequence joins TRBV30 and TRBJ1-5; D possibly corresponds to TRBD1 (5 bases). The CDR3 is 14 residues long. Germline values: CDR1 GTSNPN, CDR2 SVGIG (reference sequence). V was trimmed by 1 base and J by 4 bases, leaving 11 bases between them. In DNA form, the CDR3 reads TGTGCCTGGAGTGCCCGGGGACGTAATCAGCCCCAGCATTTT. Encoded protein: CAWSARGRNQPQHF.

The V gene is TRBV28, the J gene TRBJ2-2, with 8 bases identical to TRBD1. The CDR3 runs to 16 residues. The trim removed 3 bases at V and 2 bases at J, leaving 5 bases unmatched. The V gene's germline CDR1 is MDHEN and CDR2 SYDVKM. The CDR3 DNA reads as TGTGCCAGCAGTTTGCCCGGGACAGGAAACACCGGGGAGCTGTTTTTT. As protein: CASSLPGTGNTGELFF.

This chain connects TRBV11-2 to TRBJ2-7; no firm D call. There are 13 residues in the CDR3. In germline, CDR1 is SGHAT, CDR2 FQNNGV. V lost 6 bases and J lost 3, with 12 bases in between. CDR3 sequence reads: CASSDVGYYEQYF. As DNA, the CDR3 is TGTGCCAGCAGTGACGTGGGTTACTACGAGCAGTACTTC.

The CDR3, as DNA: TGTGCCAGCAGCCCCGGCCGGACAAATACACTAGCCAAAAACATTCAGTACTTC. Amino acid sequence: CASSPGRTNTLAKNIQYF. J is TRBJ2-4 and V is TRBV7-2, with a weak D call TRBD1 (5 bases). V shed 5 bases and J shed 0 bases, with 20 bases lying between them. The CDR3 covers 18 residues. The germline V gene encodes CDR1 SGHTA and CDR2 FQGNSA.

V and J are TRBV5-4 and TRBJ2-7, with D perhaps given as TRBD1 or TRBD2 (5 bases each). In germline, CDR1 is SGHNT, CDR2 YYREEE (reference sequence). The CDR3 runs 14 residues. V was cut by 3 bases and J by 3 bases, with 13 bases left in between. In DNA form, the CDR3 reads TGTGCCAGCAGCTACGACGGGACCATCTACGAGCAGTACTTC. Residues: CASSYDGTIYEQYF.

The V call is TRBV28, the J call TRBJ2-1, with D unclear. Germline loops: CDR1 MDHEN, CDR2 SYDVKM. This CDR3 has 12 amino acids. The V and J ends lost 2 bases and 10 bases respectively, with 9 bases between them. Here the CDR3 DNA reads TGTGCCAGCAGTTTAAGGCGTCGGGAGCAGTTCTTC. Its protein is CASSLRRREQFF. The whole variable domain, remainder taken from reference TRBV28 and TRBJ2-1, is DVKVTQSSRYLVKRTGEKVFLECVQDMDHENMFWYRQDPGLGLRLIYFSYDVKMKEKGDIPEGYSVSREKKERFSLILESASTNQTSMYLCASSLRRREQFFGPGTRLTVL.

For the CDR3, the DNA is TGTGCCAGCAGTTTGGTTTCACTAGCGAACACCGGGGAGCTGTTTTTT. This codes for CASSLVSLANTGELFF. The chain joins TRBV28 to TRBJ2-2; D is perhaps TRBD2 (5 bases). Between the trimmed V and J ends, which lost 3 bases and 0 bases, there was a span of 11 bases. This CDR3 region has 16 residues. CDR1 is MDHEN, CDR2 SYDVKM, per germline.

The chain links TRBV7-6 to TRBJ2-2, with 10 bases aligning to TRBD1. The germline V gene has CDR1 SGHVS and CDR2 FNYEAQ. The CDR3 is 15 amino acids. V dropped 5 bases and J dropped 5; count of bases not matched to a gene: 5. The CDR3 region has the DNA TGTGCCAGCAGCCCGACAGGGGGCAAAACCGGGGAGCTGTTTTTT. As protein: CASSPTGGKTGELFF. Variable domain in full (rest from reference TRBV7-6 and TRBJ2-2): GAGVSQSPRYKVTKRGQDVALRCDPISGHVSLYWYRQALGQGPEFLTYFNYEAQQDKSGLPNDRFSAERPEGSISTLTIQRTEQRDSAMYRCASSPTGGKTGELFFGEGSRLTVL.

J is TRBJ2-2 and V is TRBV27, with 10 positions matching TRBD2. CDR1 is MNHEY and CDR2 is SMNVEV in the germline V gene (reference sequence). The CDR3 spans 17 residues. V lost 6 bases to trimming and J lost 4 bases; unmatched junction nucleotides: 11. The CDR3, as DNA: TGTGCCAGCAGCCCGCGGCGGACTAGCGGAATCACCGGGGAGCTGTTTTTT. Translating gives CASSPRRTSGITGELFF.

CDR3 region: CASSFPDAYEQYF. CDR3 coding DNA: TGTGCCAGCAGCTTCCCCGACGCCTACGAGCAGTACTTC. The chain joins TRBV5-8 to TRBJ2-7; no definite D call. The V gene's germline CDR1 is SGHTS and CDR2 YDEGEE. The CDR3 covers 13 residues. Trimming removed 2 bases at V and 2 bases at J, with 8 bases between.

The chain recombines TRBV18 with TRBJ2-5; TRBD2 might be the D (5 bases). This CDR3 has 13 residues. V lost 3 bases and J 1 base, leaving 6 bases between the germline ends. Per germline, CDR1 KGHSH and CDR2 LQKENI. This CDR3 reads CASSPGIQETQYF. CDR3 nucleotide sequence: TGTGCCAGCTCACCCGGGATCCAAGAGACCCAGTACTTC.

This sequence joins TRBV27 and TRBJ2-3; D not resolved. Per the germline V gene, CDR1 is MNHEY and CDR2 is SMNVEV (reference sequence). The CDR3 has 15 amino acids. V shed 7 bases and J shed 2 bases, with 16 bases lying between them. The CDR3 nucleotides are TGTGCCAGCAAGTCATATCGAGAGGACACAGATACGCAGTATTTT. Its protein is CASKSYREDTDTQYF.

The V and J genes are TRBV7-6 and TRBJ2-1; D is unresolved. Germline V gene sequence: CDR1 SGHVS, CDR2 FNYEAQ. V was pared by 6 bases and J by 8 bases, with 14 bases between. The CDR3 has 13 amino acids. CDR3 bases: TGTGCCAGCAGTCAAACCTATTGGGATGAGCAGTTCTTC. Translated: CASSQTYWDEQFF.